This T cell receptor beta chain was profiled in a study of blood T cell repertoires in COVID-19. Study-level information: Both acute and convalescent COVID-19 samples were obtained from the United States, Italy and Spain. Sample material is recorded as cDNA or gDNA derived from T cells, B-cell-depleted T cells, or PBMCs.

CDR3 size: 16 residues. J was trimmed by 2 bases and V by 2 bases; bases with no gene match: 6. Germline CDR1 SGHKS, CDR2 YYEKEE (reference sequence). Sequencing used immunoSEQ multiplex PCR; TCRdb keeps in-frame clones, though not all of them. The sample has around 81,000 clones, around four fifths seen once. The chain uses TRBV5-5 and TRBJ2-2; 7 bases map to TRBD1. This TCR came from a man aged 45 to 65 with acute or convalescent COVID-19. The sequencing sample was made of peripheral blood. The CDR3 region is CASSFIDRVNTGELFF. CDR3 coding DNA: TGTGCCAGCAGCTTCATCGACAGGGTAAACACCGGGGAGCTGTTTTTT.